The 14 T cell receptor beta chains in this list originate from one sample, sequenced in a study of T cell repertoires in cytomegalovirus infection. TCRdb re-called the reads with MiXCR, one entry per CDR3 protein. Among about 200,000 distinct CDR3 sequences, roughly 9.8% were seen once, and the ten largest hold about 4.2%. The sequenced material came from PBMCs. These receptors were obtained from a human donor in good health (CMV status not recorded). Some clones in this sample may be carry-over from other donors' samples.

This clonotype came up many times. CDR3 bases: TGTGCCAGCAGCTTAGCGGGGGGCGACGAGCAGTACTTC. Its translation is CASSLAGGDEQYF. V is TRBV7-9 and J is TRBJ2-7; D might be TRBD1 or TRBD2, each matching 6 bases. The CDR3 is 13 amino acids. Germline assignment: CDR1 SEHNR and CDR2 FQNEAQ (reference sequence). V was clipped by 0 bases and J by 5 bases, with 8 bases between them.

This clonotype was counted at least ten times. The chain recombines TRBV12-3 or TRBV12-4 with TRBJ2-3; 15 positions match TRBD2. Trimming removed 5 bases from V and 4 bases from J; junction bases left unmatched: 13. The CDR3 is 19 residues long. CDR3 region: CASSGGLAGGRGVPDTQYF. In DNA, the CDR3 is TGTGCCAGCAGTGGAGGACTAGCGGGAGGGCGAGGGGTCCCAGATACGCAGTATTTT.

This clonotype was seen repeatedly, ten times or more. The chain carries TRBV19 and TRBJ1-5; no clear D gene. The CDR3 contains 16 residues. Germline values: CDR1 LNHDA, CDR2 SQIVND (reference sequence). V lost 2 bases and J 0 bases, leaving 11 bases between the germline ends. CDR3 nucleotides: TGTGCCAGTAGTATAAAGTCGACGGGTAGCAATCAGCCCCAGCATTTT. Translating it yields CASSIKSTGSNQPQHF.

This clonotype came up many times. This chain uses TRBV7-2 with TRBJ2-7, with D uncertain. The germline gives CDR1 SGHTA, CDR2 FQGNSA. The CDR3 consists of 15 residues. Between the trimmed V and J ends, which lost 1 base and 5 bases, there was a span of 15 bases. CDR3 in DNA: TGTGCCAGCAGCTTAGGTCCTGCCCGAAGCGACGAGCAGTACTTC. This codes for CASSLGPARSDEQYF.

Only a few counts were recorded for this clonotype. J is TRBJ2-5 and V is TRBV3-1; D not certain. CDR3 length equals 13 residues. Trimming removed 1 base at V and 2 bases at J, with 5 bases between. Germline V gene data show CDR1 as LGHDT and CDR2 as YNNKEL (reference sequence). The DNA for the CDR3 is TGTGCCAGCAGCCAAGTGCCGCAAGAGACCCAGTACTTC. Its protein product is CASSQVPQETQYF.

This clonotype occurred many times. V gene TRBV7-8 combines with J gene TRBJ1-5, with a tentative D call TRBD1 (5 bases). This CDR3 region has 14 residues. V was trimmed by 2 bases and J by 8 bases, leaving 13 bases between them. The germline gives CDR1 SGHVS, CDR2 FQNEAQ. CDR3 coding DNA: TGTGCCAGCAGCTTAAGCGGCAGGGAGAAGCCCCAGCATTTT. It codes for CASSLSGREKPQHF.

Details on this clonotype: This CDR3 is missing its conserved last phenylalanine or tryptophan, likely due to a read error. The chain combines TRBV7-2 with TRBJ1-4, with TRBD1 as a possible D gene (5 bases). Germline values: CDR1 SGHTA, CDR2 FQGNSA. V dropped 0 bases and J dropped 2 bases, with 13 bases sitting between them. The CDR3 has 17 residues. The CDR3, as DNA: TGTGCCAGCAGCTTAGCACTTGGGAGGGGCACTAATGAAAAACTGTTTGTT. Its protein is CASSLALGRGTNEKLFV.

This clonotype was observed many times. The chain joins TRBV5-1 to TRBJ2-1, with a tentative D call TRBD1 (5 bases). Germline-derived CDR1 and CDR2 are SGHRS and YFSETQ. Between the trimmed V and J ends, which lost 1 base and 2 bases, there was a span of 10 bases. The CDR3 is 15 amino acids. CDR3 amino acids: CASSLQGLAYNEQFF. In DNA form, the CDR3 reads TGCGCCAGCAGCTTGCAGGGATTAGCCTACAATGAGCAGTTCTTC.

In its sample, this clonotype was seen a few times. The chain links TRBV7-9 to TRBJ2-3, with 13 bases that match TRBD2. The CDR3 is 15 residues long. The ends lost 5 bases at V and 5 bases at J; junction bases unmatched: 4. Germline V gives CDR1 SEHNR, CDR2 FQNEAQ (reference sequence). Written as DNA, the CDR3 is TGTGCCAGCAGCACTAGCGGGGGGGCCATAGATACGCAGTATTTT. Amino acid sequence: CASSTSGGAIDTQYF.

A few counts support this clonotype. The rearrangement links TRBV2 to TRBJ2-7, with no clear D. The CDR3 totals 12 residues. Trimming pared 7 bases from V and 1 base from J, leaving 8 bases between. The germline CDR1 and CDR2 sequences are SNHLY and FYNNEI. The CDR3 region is CASTPQSYEQYF. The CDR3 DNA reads TGTGCCAGCACACCTCAGTCCTACGAGCAGTACTTC.

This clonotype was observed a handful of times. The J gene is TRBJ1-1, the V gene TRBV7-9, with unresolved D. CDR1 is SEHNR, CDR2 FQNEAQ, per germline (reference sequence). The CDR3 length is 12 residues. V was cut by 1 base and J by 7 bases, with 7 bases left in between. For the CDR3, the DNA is TGTGCCAGCAGCTTAGGTGGCTTTGAAGCTTTCTTT. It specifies CASSLGGFEAFF.

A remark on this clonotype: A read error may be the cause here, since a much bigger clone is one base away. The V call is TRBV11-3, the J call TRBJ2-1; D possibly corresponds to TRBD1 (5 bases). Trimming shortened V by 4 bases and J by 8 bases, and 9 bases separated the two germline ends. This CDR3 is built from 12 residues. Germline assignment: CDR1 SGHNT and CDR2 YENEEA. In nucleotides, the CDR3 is TGTGCCAGCAGCTCAAGGGGATATGAGCAGTTCTTC. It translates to CASSSRGYEQFF.

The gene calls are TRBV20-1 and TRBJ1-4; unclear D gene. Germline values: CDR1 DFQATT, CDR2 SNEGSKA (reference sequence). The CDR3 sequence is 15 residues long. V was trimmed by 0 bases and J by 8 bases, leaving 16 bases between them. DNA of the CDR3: TGCAGTGCTAGAGATCGCAGGTCGGGAAGAGAAAAACTGTTTTTT. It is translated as CSARDRRSGREKLFF.

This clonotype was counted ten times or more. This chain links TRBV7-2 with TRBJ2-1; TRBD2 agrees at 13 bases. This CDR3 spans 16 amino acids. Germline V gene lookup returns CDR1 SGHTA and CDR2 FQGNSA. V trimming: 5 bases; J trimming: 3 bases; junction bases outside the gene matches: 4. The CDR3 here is CASSRTSGSGYNEQFF. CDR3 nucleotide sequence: TGTGCCAGCAGCCGGACTAGCGGGAGCGGCTACAATGAGCAGTTCTTC.